What follows describes a single T cell receptor (beta chain). This sample was taken from a study of blood T cells in healthy people across ages. Study background: Template switching caught about one barcoded beta molecule for each two T cells.

A second PCR of 7 to 11 cycles used a sample-barcoded 5' primer and a J-beta primer mix. TCRdb redid the calling of the 5' RACE reads with MiXCR, one entry per CDR3 protein. The sample carries approximately 900,000 distinct CDR3 sequences, 25% to 35% recorded once. This sample also belongs to another study, concerning T cells of mothers and their children. According to that study: Compared with unrelated pairs, related mother-child pairs had slightly higher, non-significant overlap.

This receptor was obtained from a woman between 40 and 55 years old in good health. Sequencing input: blood.

CDR3 region: CASSVIRSTEAFF. For the CDR3, the DNA is TGTGCCAGCAGCGTCATCAGGAGCACTGAAGCTTTCTTT. J is TRBJ1-1 and V is TRBV5-5; D is undetermined. The CDR3 is 13 residues long. The germline V gene encodes CDR1 SGHKS and CDR2 YYEKEE (reference sequence). V lost 4 bases, J lost 4 bases, and 11 bases lay in between.